The 19 T cell receptor beta chains given below trace back to one sample, sequenced in a study of blood T cell repertoires in COVID-19. This table comes from immunoSEQ multiplex PCR, and its TCRdb copy is limited to in-frame clones, with some not included. The sample contains fewer than 350,000 clones, approximately 80% of which appear only once. Sequencing was done on a sample of peripheral blood. The receptors originated from an older woman with active or convalescent COVID-19.

The V gene is TRBV6-5, the J gene TRBJ2-1; D might be TRBD1 (5 bases). V was clipped by 5 bases and J by 7 bases, with 12 bases between them. The CDR3 is made up of 13 amino acids. Germline V gene lookup returns CDR1 MNHEY and CDR2 SVGAGI. In nucleotides, the CDR3 is TGTGCCAGCAGTCCGGGCTACAGGAATGAGCAGTTCTTC. Protein: CASSPGYRNEQFF.

This chain connects TRBV2 to TRBJ2-1; D remains ambiguous. This CDR3 spans 13 amino acids. The V end was cut by 4 bases, the J end by 7 bases, with 11 bases between. The germline V gene encodes CDR1 SNHLY and CDR2 FYNNEI. The CDR3 DNA is TGTGCCAGCAGTGTGCTGGGCGTGAATGAGCAGTTCTTC. As protein: CASSVLGVNEQFF.

V gene TRBV6-5 combines with J gene TRBJ1-2, with 8 bases matching TRBD1. J gave up 8 bases and V 8 bases, and 10 bases lay outside the gene matches. There are 13 residues in the CDR3. Germline values: CDR1 MNHEY, CDR2 SVGAGI. The CDR3 loop reads CASGDRGLLGYTF. In DNA, the CDR3 is TGTGCCAGCGGAGACAGGGGCTTATTAGGCTACACCTTC.

The rearrangement joins TRBV25-1 to TRBJ2-2, with TRBD1 matching over 11 bases. Germline-derived CDR1 and CDR2 are MGHDK and SYGVNS. The CDR3 runs 14 residues. V trimming: 8 bases; J trimming: 7 bases; junction bases outside the gene matches: 6. CDR3 in DNA: TGTGCCAGCGCAAGGACAGGGGGCGGCGGGGAGCTGTTTTTT. Its protein is CASARTGGGGELFF.

The J gene is TRBJ2-7, the V gene TRBV27, with 10 nucleotides matching TRBD2. This CDR3 has 20 amino acids. Germline V gene sequence: CDR1 MNHEY, CDR2 SMNVEV (reference sequence). V gave up 4 bases and J gave up 2 bases; unmatched junction bases: 20. The CDR3: CASSSRIRTSGHTRPYEQYF. The CDR3 region has the DNA TGTGCCAGCAGTTCCCGGATACGGACTAGCGGACATACACGTCCCTACGAGCAGTACTTC.

V usage is TRBV2 and J usage is TRBJ1-3; possibly TRBD1 for D (6 bases). This CDR3 has 16 amino acids. Trimming took 4 bases from V and 0 from J, leaving 13 bases between them. Germline CDR1 reads SNHLY; CDR2 reads FYNNEI. The CDR3 bases are TGTGCCAGCAGTGCTCAGGGGCCTATCTCTGGAAACACCATATATTTT. Protein product: CASSAQGPISGNTIYF.

The rearrangement joins TRBV4-3 to TRBJ1-5, with 9 bases identical to TRBD1. The CDR3 loop spans 17 amino acids. V lost 1 base to trimming and J lost 7 bases; unmatched junction nucleotides: 11. CDR1 LGHNA and CDR2 YSLEER come from the germline V gene. This chain's CDR3 is CASSQVFAGGQGQPQHF. The CDR3 DNA follows: TGCGCCAGCAGCCAAGTTTTTGCTGGGGGACAGGGACAGCCCCAGCATTTT.

The V gene is TRBV12-5, the J gene TRBJ1-5; 8 bases fit TRBD1. Germline values: CDR1 LGHNT, CDR2 FRNRAP. J lost 0 bases, V lost 5 bases, and 9 bases had no gene match. The length of the CDR3 is 17 residues. The CDR3 nucleotides read TGTGCTAGTGGTATCCGGACAGGGCCCTATAGCAATCAGCCCCAGCATTTT. Protein sequence: CASGIRTGPYSNQPQHF.

V and J are TRBV6-5 and TRBJ2-7; D is perhaps TRBD2 (6 bases). The V end was cut by 2 bases, the J end by 6 bases, with 14 bases between. This CDR3 comprises 14 residues. The germline V gene has CDR1 MNHEY and CDR2 SVGAGI. The CDR3 sequence is CASSYAAGSPEQYF. The CDR3 coding sequence is TGTGCCAGCAGTTACGCGGCGGGGTCTCCCGAGCAGTACTTC.

The chain couples TRBV7-6 to TRBJ2-2; perhaps TRBD1 as D (6 bases). Deletions cut 2 bases from V and 1 base from J, with 11 bases between. The V gene's germline CDR1 is SGHVS and CDR2 FNYEAQ. The CDR3 has 16 amino acids. In DNA form, the CDR3 reads TGTGCCAGCAGCTTAATCTCACAGGGGAACACCGGGGAGCTGTTTTTT. This encodes CASSLISQGNTGELFF. Drawing the rest from reference TRBV7-6 and TRBJ2-2, the complete variable domain is GAGVSQSPRYKVTKRGQDVALRCDPISGHVSLYWYRQALGQGPEFLTYFNYEAQQDKSGLPNDRFSAERPEGSISTLTIQRTEQRDSAMYRCASSLISQGNTGELFFGEGSRLTVL.

This clone was counted once. The chain employs TRBV7-7 and TRBJ2-5; TRBD1 aligns across 7 bases. This CDR3 spans 13 amino acids. Germline V gene sequence: CDR1 SSHAT, CDR2 FNYEAQ (reference sequence). Germline trimming cut 4 bases from V and 2 bases from J; bases unmatched to any gene: 1. The CDR3, as DNA: TGTGCCAGCAGCTGGGACAGACAAGAGACCCAGTACTTC. Amino acids: CASSWDRQETQYF.

The table lists this clone with a few counts. The chain couples TRBV3-1 (or the pseudogene TRBV3-2) to TRBJ1-1; no clear D gene. CDR3 length: 18 residues. Trimming left V 0 bases short and J 1 base short, with 18 bases between. Germline CDR1 LGHDT, CDR2 YNNKEL (reference sequence). This CDR3 is CASSQDVHGVGRNTEAFF. For the CDR3, the DNA is TGTGCCAGCAGCCAAGATGTTCACGGGGTTGGCCGGAACACTGAAGCTTTCTTT.

The V gene is TRBV6-2 or TRBV6-3, the J gene TRBJ2-7; maybe TRBD1 (6 bases). The CDR3 totals 13 residues. Germline V lookup: CDR1 MNHEY, CDR2 SVGEGT. V was clipped by 6 bases and J by 2 bases, with 11 bases between them. CDR3 sequence (DNA): TGTGCCAGCAGCAACGGACAGCCCTACGAGCAGTACTTC. This translates into CASSNGQPYEQYF.

The chain joins TRBV11-1 to TRBJ2-7; 9 bases are a match to TRBD2. V was clipped by 5 bases and J by 0 bases; unmatched bases: 8. CDR1 is SGHAT and CDR2 is FQDESV in the germline V gene (reference sequence). This CDR3 spans 16 amino acids. CDR3 region: CASSLLAGSASYEQYF. The CDR3 nucleotides are TGTGCCAGCAGCCTTCTAGCGGGGTCCGCCTCCTACGAGCAGTACTTC.

V and J are TRBV6-1 and TRBJ2-3; 10 nucleotides align to TRBD2. Germline V gives CDR1 MNHNS, CDR2 SASEGT. The CDR3 is 19 residues long. V gave up 1 base and J gave up 1 base; unmatched junction bases: 11. The CDR3 loop is CASSEELAGEVRRTDTQYF. CDR3 bases: TGTGCCAGCAGTGAAGAGCTAGCGGGGGAGGTTCGGCGCACAGATACGCAGTATTTT.

There are a few counts of this clone. This chain connects TRBV28 to TRBJ1-3, with TRBD1 matching 8 bases. The CDR3 consists of 15 residues. CDR1 MDHEN and CDR2 SYDVKM come from the germline V gene. Trimming cost V 5 bases and J 4 bases; bases outside gene matches: 7. The CDR3 DNA sequence: TGTGCCAGCAGTGCGACAGGGGCCAGCGGAAACACCATATATTTT. Translated: CASSATGASGNTIYF. Using reference TRBV28 and TRBJ1-3 for the parts outside the CDR3, the full variable domain is DVKVTQSSRYLVKRTGEKVFLECVQDMDHENMFWYRQDPGLGLRLIYFSYDVKMKEKGDIPEGYSVSREKKERFSLILESASTNQTSMYLCASSATGASGNTIYFGEGSWLTVV.

This chain connects TRBV2 to TRBJ1-6; TRBD1 matches 7 bases. CDR3 length: 16 amino acids. CDR1 and CDR2 (germline): SNHLY, FYNNEI. Trimming cost V 6 bases and J 5 bases; bases outside gene matches: 10. The CDR3 region has the DNA TGTGCCAGCAGACCTGGACAGGTGCTAGATAATTCACCCCTCCACTTT. Encoded protein: CASRPGQVLDNSPLHF.

CDR3: CASSLGTEYEQYF. In nucleotides, the CDR3 is TGTGCCAGCAGCTTGGGGACTGAGTACGAGCAGTACTTC. The chain is built from TRBV5-6 and TRBJ2-7; possible D gene TRBD2, 5 bases. The CDR3 covers 13 residues. Looked up from germline, CDR1 is SGHDT and CDR2 is YYEEEE. V shed 0 bases and J shed 4 bases, with 8 bases lying between them. Full variable domain (outside the CDR3, taken from reference TRBV5-6 and TRBJ2-7): DAGVTQSPTHLIKTRGQQVTLRCSPKSGHDTVSWYQQALGQGPQFIFQYYEEEERQRGNFPDRFSGHQFPNYSSELNVNALLLGDSALYLCASSLGTEYEQYFGPGTRLTVT.

The chain couples TRBV12-5 to TRBJ2-1, with no clear D. CDR1 is LGHNT and CDR2 is FRNRAP in the germline V gene. The CDR3 has 16 amino acids. With 0 bases removed from V and 8 bases from J, the gap between germline ends came to 17 bases. DNA of the CDR3: TGTGCTAGTGGTTTGGTAATTAAGAGGCCGAGTGATGAGCAGTTCTTC. Protein sequence: CASGLVIKRPSDEQFF.